This is a list of T cell receptor beta chains from one sample in a study of chemoradiotherapy in HPV16-positive cancers. TCRdb's copy holds only in-frame clones and misses some; the assay was immunoSEQ multiplex PCR. The repertoire holds fewer than 35,000 clones, with roughly 92% as singletons. The sequences come from blood, collected from a patient who underwent chemoradiotherapy. These receptors all come from a human donor with HPV-associated anogenital cancer. Both conserved end residues are part of each CDR3. The order of the fields is CDR3 protein, CDR3 DNA, clone size, J gene, D gene, V gene. The D gene is left open where the match is weak. A row's size may be missing; if present it is once, few, many or a size class.

CDR3: CASSSAYEQYF
DNA: TGTGCCAGCAGTTCCGCATACGAGCAGTACTTC
size: NA
J: TRBJ2-7
D: NA
V: TRBV27

CDR3: CASRPSGTNTGELFF
DNA: TGTGCCAGCAGACCCAGCGGGACGAACACCGGGGAGCTGTTTTTT
size: NA
J: TRBJ2-2
D: TRBD2
V: TRBV11-2

CDR3: CASSVTPSNQPQHF
DNA: TGTGCCAGCTCAGTGACACCGAGTAATCAGCCCCAGCATTTT
size: once
J: TRBJ1-5
D: NA
V: TRBV18

CDR3: CASSFRQSSYNSPLHF
DNA: TGTGCCAGCAGTTTTCGGCAGAGCTCCTATAATTCACCCCTCCACTTT
size: once
J: TRBJ1-6
D: NA
V: TRBV27

CDR3: CASSLTRQGQETQYF
DNA: TGTGCCAGCAGCTTAACCCGACAGGGGCAAGAGACCCAGTACTTC
size: NA
J: TRBJ2-5
D: TRBD1
V: TRBV7-7

CDR3: CASSAYRGTNYGYTF
DNA: TGCGCCAGCAGCGCCTACAGGGGAACTAACTATGGCTACACCTTC
size: NA
J: TRBJ1-2
D: TRBD1
V: TRBV5-1

CDR3: CASSLQTDYEQYF
DNA: TGTGCCAGCAGCCTACAGACAGACTACGAGCAGTACTTC
size: NA
J: TRBJ2-7
D: NA
V: TRBV7-6

CDR3: CAFSGQAYEQYF
DNA: TGTGCCTTCTCGGGACAGGCTTACGAGCAGTACTTC
size: NA
J: TRBJ2-7
D: TRBD1
V: TRBV7-9

CDR3: CASSLALEGGGQPQHF
DNA: TGTGCCAGCAGCTTAGCGCTGGAGGGTGGGGGTCAGCCCCAGCATTTT
size: NA
J: TRBJ1-5
D: NA
V: TRBV7-2

CDR3: CASSDAGSSYNEQFF
DNA: TGTGCCAGCAGTGATGCTGGGAGCTCCTACAATGAGCAGTTCTTC
size: NA
J: TRBJ2-1
D: NA
V: TRBV6-1

CDR3: CASSPGTVLDEKLFF
DNA: TGTGCCAGCAGCCCAGGGACAGTTCTTGATGAAAAACTGTTTTTT
size: NA
J: TRBJ1-4
D: TRBD1
V: TRBV9

CDR3: CASSRFLQGLTYEQYF
DNA: TGTGCCAGCAGCCGATTCCTACAGGGGCTCACGTACGAGCAGTACTTC
size: NA
J: TRBJ2-7
D: TRBD1
V: TRBV7-2

CDR3: CASGPEQYNEQFF
DNA: TGTGCCAGCGGCCCTGAACAGTACAATGAGCAGTTCTTC
size: few
J: TRBJ2-1
D: NA
V: TRBV6-1

CDR3: CASSYSGRAAEKLFF
DNA: TGTGCCAGCAGTTACTCAGGCAGGGCTGCTGAAAAACTGTTTTTT
size: NA
J: TRBJ1-4
D: NA
V: TRBV6-5

CDR3: CASSYDGHRNTIYF
DNA: TGTGCCAGCAGTTACGACGGGCACCGAAACACCATATATTTT
size: NA
J: TRBJ1-3
D: NA
V: TRBV6-6

CDR3: CASSLYNGDGYTF
DNA: TGTGCCAGCAGCTTATATAACGGCGATGGCTACACCTTC
size: NA
J: TRBJ1-2
D: NA
V: TRBV7-3

CDR3: CASSIGPGQPKQANQPQHF
DNA: TGCGCCAGCAGCATCGGACCGGGACAGCCAAAACAAGCCAATCAGCCCCAGCATTTT
size: NA
J: TRBJ1-5
D: TRBD1
V: TRBV4-1

CDR3: CASSLAGIPYEQYF
DNA: TGCGCCAGCAGCTTAGCGGGGATACCCTACGAGCAGTACTTC
size: NA
J: TRBJ2-7
D: TRBD2
V: TRBV5-1

CDR3: CASSTHWDRSYEQYF
DNA: TGTGCCAGCAGCACACACTGGGACCGATCCTACGAGCAGTACTTC
size: once
J: TRBJ2-7
D: NA
V: TRBV11-2

CDR3: CASSRETITDTQYF
DNA: TGCGCCAGCAGCAGGGAGACTATCACAGATACGCAGTATTTT
size: NA
J: TRBJ2-3
D: NA
V: TRBV5-1

CDR3: CASSPGTGALNTEAFF
DNA: TGTGCCAGCTCACCTGGGACAGGGGCCCTGAACACTGAAGCTTTCTTT
size: once
J: TRBJ1-1
D: TRBD1
V: TRBV18

CDR3: CASSIRERNTIYF
DNA: TGTGCCAGCAGCATACGGGAGCGAAACACCATATATTTT
size: NA
J: TRBJ1-3
D: NA
V: TRBV7-9

CDR3: CASSASGGIIQYF
DNA: TGTGCCAGCAGTGCTAGCGGGGGGATCATTCAGTACTTC
size: NA
J: TRBJ2-4
D: TRBD2
V: TRBV25-1

CDR3: CASGQGVNIQYF
DNA: TGTGCCAGCGGACAGGGGGTCAACATTCAGTACTTC
size: NA
J: TRBJ2-4
D: TRBD1
V: TRBV6-5

CDR3: CSVGGRTNEKLFF
DNA: TGCAGCGTTGGAGGCCGAACTAATGAAAAACTGTTTTTT
size: NA
J: TRBJ1-4
D: NA
V: TRBV29-1

CDR3: CASRQTGEAEKLFF
DNA: TGTGCCAGCAGACAAACAGGGGAGGCTGAAAAACTGTTTTTT
size: NA
J: TRBJ1-4
D: TRBD1
V: TRBV6-6

CDR3: CASSPRDSSYNEQFF
DNA: TGTGCCAGCAGCCCCCGGGATAGCTCCTACAATGAGCAGTTCTTC
size: NA
J: TRBJ2-1
D: NA
V: TRBV11-3

CDR3: CASSLYSGAYNEQFF
DNA: TGTGCCAGCAGCTTGTACAGCGGAGCCTACAATGAGCAGTTCTTC
size: NA
J: TRBJ2-1
D: NA
V: TRBV5-6

CDR3: CASRTLLQGVEAFF
DNA: TGTGCCAGTAGGACCCTACTACAGGGAGTTGAAGCTTTCTTT
size: NA
J: TRBJ1-1
D: NA
V: TRBV19

CDR3: CASSLYRAYYGYTF
DNA: TGTGCCAGCAGCTTGTACCGGGCTTACTATGGCTACACCTTC
size: NA
J: TRBJ1-2
D: NA
V: TRBV13

CDR3: CASSEWLGNQPQHF
DNA: TGTGCCAGCAGTGAATGGTTGGGCAATCAGCCCCAGCATTTT
size: NA
J: TRBJ1-5
D: NA
V: TRBV6-1

CDR3: CATASGAQVWNEQFF
DNA: TGTGCCACCGCCTCAGGGGCGCAGGTATGGAATGAGCAGTTCTTC
size: NA
J: TRBJ2-1
D: NA
V: TRBV19

CDR3: CTSSQERDRGPGEQYF
DNA: TGCACCAGCAGCCAAGAGAGGGACAGGGGGCCTGGCGAGCAGTACTTC
size: once
J: TRBJ2-7
D: NA
V: TRBV1

CDR3: CATGTASLFETQYF
DNA: TGTGCAACCGGGACAGCGTCCTTATTCGAGACCCAGTACTTC
size: NA
J: TRBJ2-5
D: TRBD1
V: TRBV19

CDR3: CASSITGGMNTEAFF
DNA: TGTGCCAGTAGTATCACGGGGGGGATGAACACTGAAGCTTTCTTT
size: NA
J: TRBJ1-1
D: NA
V: TRBV19

CDR3: CASSQELGLAGLTEQFF
DNA: TGCGCCAGCAGCCAAGAATTAGGACTAGCGGGCCTTACGGAGCAGTTCTTC
size: NA
J: TRBJ2-1
D: TRBD2
V: TRBV4-3

CDR3: CASSYLRPVAGELFF
DNA: TGTGCCAGCAGTTATCTCAGACCAGTGGCCGGGGAGCTGTTTTTT
size: NA
J: TRBJ2-2
D: NA
V: TRBV6-5

CDR3: CATSRRRGNTEAFF
DNA: TGTGCCACCAGCAGACGCAGGGGGAACACTGAAGCTTTCTTT
size: NA
J: TRBJ1-1
D: NA
V: TRBV15

CDR3: CASRGDSYYEQYF
DNA: TGTGCCAGCAGGGGGGACTCCTACTACGAGCAGTACTTC
size: NA
J: TRBJ2-7
D: NA
V: TRBV6-1

CDR3: CASSLVAEQYF
DNA: TGTGCCAGCAGCTTAGTGGCCGAGCAGTACTTC
size: NA
J: TRBJ2-7
D: NA
V: TRBV7-2